A selection of T cell receptor beta chains follows, all from one sample in a study of OX40 agonist ivuxolimab in advanced cancers. Generated by immunoSEQ multiplex PCR, the TCRdb table keeps only in-frame clones and is missing some. The sample lists about 87,000 clones, approximately 82% seen once, with 0.75% to 0.85% in the top ten. The input for sequencing was CD4+ or CD8+ T cells sorted from blood, taken in a trial of the OX40 agonist ivuxolimab. Every receptor here comes from an adult with an advanced solid tumor such as melanoma, head and neck, liver or kidney cancer. Each CDR3 is given with its conserved first and last residue. The order of the fields is D gene, V gene, J gene, clone size, CDR3 protein, CDR3 DNA. A D gene is named only where the DNA matches it firmly. Part of the rows lack a size; the others show once, few, many or a class for expanded clones.

D gene: -; V gene: TRBV4-3; J gene: TRBJ2-2; clone size: -; CDR3 protein: CASSQEISDGPGRYTGELFF; CDR3 DNA: TGCGCCAGCAGCCAAGAAATAAGTGACGGCCCGGGGCGGTACACCGGGGAGCTGTTTTTT
D gene: -; V gene: TRBV7-2; J gene: TRBJ2-7; clone size: -; CDR3 protein: CASSLRSGDVYEQYF; CDR3 DNA: TGTGCCAGCAGCTTAAGGTCGGGGGACGTTTACGAGCAGTACTTC
D gene: TRBD2; V gene: TRBV7-2; J gene: TRBJ2-3; clone size: -; CDR3 protein: CASSLEGPSGGRGGDTQYF; CDR3 DNA: TGTGCCAGCAGCTTAGAGGGACCTAGCGGGGGGCGAGGGGGAGATACGCAGTATTTT
D gene: -; V gene: TRBV30; J gene: TRBJ1-2; clone size: -; CDR3 protein: CALALGYGYTF; CDR3 DNA: TGTGCCTTGGCGTTGGGCTATGGCTACACCTTC
D gene: -; V gene: TRBV19; J gene: TRBJ1-1; clone size: once; CDR3 protein: CASSILGANTEAFF; CDR3 DNA: TGTGCCAGTAGTATACTGGGCGCGAACACTGAAGCTTTCTTT
D gene: -; V gene: TRBV6-1; J gene: TRBJ1-2; clone size: -; CDR3 protein: CASRREEHYGYTF; CDR3 DNA: TGTGCCAGCCGCAGGGAGGAACACTATGGCTACACCTTC
D gene: -; V gene: TRBV29-1; J gene: TRBJ2-7; clone size: -; CDR3 protein: CSVVPDSSYEQYF; CDR3 DNA: TGCAGCGTTGTTCCGGACAGCTCCTACGAGCAGTACTTC
D gene: -; V gene: TRBV2; J gene: TRBJ2-5; clone size: once; CDR3 protein: CASSEVGREETQYF; CDR3 DNA: TGTGCCAGCAGTGAAGTTGGCAGGGAAGAGACCCAGTACTTC
D gene: -; V gene: TRBV5-8; J gene: TRBJ2-5; clone size: -; CDR3 protein: CASSSGTAQGETQYF; CDR3 DNA: TGTGCCAGCAGTTCGGGGACCGCCCAGGGAGAGACCCAGTACTTC
D gene: -; V gene: TRBV7-2; J gene: TRBJ2-2; clone size: -; CDR3 protein: CASSGGLRRGGELFF; CDR3 DNA: TGTGCCAGCAGCGGTGGACTCCGGAGGGGCGGGGAGCTGTTTTTT
D gene: TRBD1; V gene: TRBV6-1; J gene: TRBJ1-1; clone size: -; CDR3 protein: CASRGQGTGNTEAFF; CDR3 DNA: TGTGCCAGCAGGGGACAGGGGACGGGGAACACTGAAGCTTTCTTT
D gene: TRBD2; V gene: TRBV5-1; J gene: TRBJ2-3; clone size: -; CDR3 protein: CASSLASGGTDTQYF; CDR3 DNA: TGCGCCAGCAGCTTGGCTAGCGGGGGAACAGATACGCAGTATTTT
D gene: -; V gene: TRBV29-1; J gene: TRBJ1-1; clone size: once; CDR3 protein: CSLLLNTEAFF; CDR3 DNA: TGCAGCCTTCTTCTGAACACTGAAGCTTTCTTT
D gene: -; V gene: TRBV18; J gene: TRBJ2-7; clone size: -; CDR3 protein: CASSGSRDPSYEQYF; CDR3 DNA: TGTGCCAGCTCAGGATCCCGGGACCCCAGCTACGAGCAGTACTTC
D gene: TRBD2; V gene: TRBV7-9; J gene: TRBJ2-7; clone size: -; CDR3 protein: CASSEGPAAGGWEQYF; CDR3 DNA: TGTGCCAGCAGCGAGGGGCCCGCAGCGGGGGGCTGGGAGCAGTACTTC
D gene: TRBD1; V gene: TRBV6-5; J gene: TRBJ1-1; clone size: -; CDR3 protein: CASSPGGHNTEAFF; CDR3 DNA: TGTGCCAGCAGCCCAGGGGGACACAACACTGAAGCTTTCTTT
D gene: -; V gene: TRBV5-4; J gene: TRBJ2-1; clone size: -; CDR3 protein: CASSSGGRGTNEQFF; CDR3 DNA: TGTGCCAGCAGCTCCGGTGGGCGGGGGACAAATGAGCAGTTCTTC
D gene: -; V gene: TRBV30; J gene: TRBJ2-1; clone size: once; CDR3 protein: CAWSMVRTYNEQFF; CDR3 DNA: TGTGCCTGGAGTATGGTCCGAACCTACAATGAGCAGTTCTTC
D gene: TRBD2; V gene: TRBV10-3; J gene: TRBJ2-5; clone size: once; CDR3 protein: CAISERSSGGDVQGGTQYF; CDR3 DNA: TGTGCCATCAGTGAGAGGAGTAGCGGGGGGGACGTACAGGGCGGGACCCAGTACTTC
D gene: TRBD2; V gene: TRBV5-1; J gene: TRBJ2-5; clone size: once; CDR3 protein: CASETSGGALETQYF; CDR3 DNA: TGCGCCAGCGAGACTAGCGGGGGGGCTTTGGAGACCCAGTACTTC
D gene: -; V gene: TRBV7-9; J gene: TRBJ1-3; clone size: -; CDR3 protein: CASSSVVGHSGNTIYF; CDR3 DNA: TGTGCCAGCAGCTCCGTGGTGGGACACTCTGGAAACACCATATATTTT
D gene: -; V gene: TRBV7-3; J gene: TRBJ2-1; clone size: few; CDR3 protein: CASSPTGRSSYNEQFF; CDR3 DNA: TGTGCCAGCAGCCCCACGGGGCGGAGCTCCTACAATGAGCAGTTCTTC
D gene: TRBD1; V gene: TRBV7-2; J gene: TRBJ1-2; clone size: few; CDR3 protein: CASSLTGGLRGYTF; CDR3 DNA: TGTGCCAGCAGCCTCACAGGGGGCTTGCGGGGCTACACCTTC
D gene: -; V gene: TRBV11-1; J gene: TRBJ2-5; clone size: -; CDR3 protein: CATSGPSQTQYF; CDR3 DNA: TGTGCCACCTCGGGCCCCTCTCAGACCCAGTACTTC
D gene: TRBD1; V gene: TRBV29-1; J gene: TRBJ2-5; clone size: -; CDR3 protein: CSGSGQTLQETQYF; CDR3 DNA: TGCAGCGGCTCGGGACAGACCCTTCAAGAGACCCAGTACTTC
D gene: -; V gene: TRBV13; J gene: TRBJ1-5; clone size: -; CDR3 protein: CASSSAGRGQPQHF; CDR3 DNA: TGTGCCAGCAGCTCCGCCGGACGGGGACAGCCCCAGCATTTT
D gene: TRBD2; V gene: TRBV5-1; J gene: TRBJ2-2; clone size: -; CDR3 protein: CASSSGLANTGELFF; CDR3 DNA: TGCGCCAGCAGCTCGGGACTAGCGAACACCGGGGAGCTGTTTTTT
D gene: TRBD1; V gene: TRBV5-1; J gene: TRBJ1-2; clone size: -; CDR3 protein: CASSSFQPGQGVDGYTF; CDR3 DNA: TGCGCCAGCAGCTCCTTCCAACCGGGACAGGGGGTTGATGGCTACACCTTC
D gene: -; V gene: TRBV7-2; J gene: TRBJ1-1; clone size: -; CDR3 protein: CASSPNAGLQNTEAFF; CDR3 DNA: TGTGCCAGCAGCCCGAACGCGGGACTACAGAACACTGAAGCTTTCTTT
D gene: TRBD2; V gene: TRBV2; J gene: TRBJ2-2; clone size: -; CDR3 protein: CATASSGGRFAGELFF; CDR3 DNA: TGTGCCACCGCGTCTAGCGGGGGGAGGTTCGCCGGGGAGCTGTTTTTT
D gene: -; V gene: TRBV7-8; J gene: TRBJ1-1; clone size: -; CDR3 protein: CASSARMGTEAFF; CDR3 DNA: TGTGCCAGCAGCGCCCGTATGGGTACTGAAGCTTTCTTT
D gene: -; V gene: TRBV7-2; J gene: TRBJ2-5; clone size: -; CDR3 protein: CASSLGWPGEETQYF; CDR3 DNA: TGTGCCAGCAGTTTAGGTTGGCCCGGGGAAGAGACCCAGTACTTC
D gene: TRBD1; V gene: TRBV5-1; J gene: TRBJ1-5; clone size: -; CDR3 protein: CASSEGQSFSNQPQHF; CDR3 DNA: TGCGCCAGCAGCGAGGGACAGTCCTTTAGCAATCAGCCCCAGCATTTT
D gene: -; V gene: TRBV30; J gene: TRBJ2-2; clone size: -; CDR3 protein: CAWRRIGLNTGELFF; CDR3 DNA: TGTGCCTGGAGAAGGATAGGCCTGAACACCGGGGAGCTGTTTTTT
D gene: -; V gene: TRBV10-3; J gene: TRBJ2-3; clone size: -; CDR3 protein: CAIMTHASTDTQYF; CDR3 DNA: TGTGCCATCATGACACACGCTAGCACAGATACGCAGTATTTT
D gene: -; V gene: TRBV2; J gene: TRBJ1-4; clone size: -; CDR3 protein: CASRAAVYEKLFF; CDR3 DNA: TGTGCCAGCAGGGCGGCGGTCTATGAAAAACTGTTTTTT
D gene: TRBD1; V gene: TRBV11-2; J gene: TRBJ1-4; clone size: -; CDR3 protein: CASSYRGGEKLFF; CDR3 DNA: TGTGCCAGCAGCTACAGGGGTGGAGAAAAACTGTTTTTT
D gene: -; V gene: TRBV23-1; J gene: TRBJ1-2; clone size: -; CDR3 protein: CASSQSLGEGGYGYTF; CDR3 DNA: TGCGCCAGCAGTCAATCTCTGGGGGAGGGTGGCTATGGCTACACCTTC
D gene: TRBD1; V gene: TRBV29-1; J gene: TRBJ1-6; clone size: -; CDR3 protein: CSIRTGVNSPLHF; CDR3 DNA: TGCAGCATCCGGACAGGGGTGAATTCACCCCTCCACTTT
D gene: TRBD2; V gene: TRBV18; J gene: TRBJ2-1; clone size: -; CDR3 protein: CASSPASGGGKSYNEQFF; CDR3 DNA: TGTGCCAGCTCACCGGCTAGCGGGGGGGGTAAATCCTACAATGAGCAGTTCTTC
D gene: TRBD1; V gene: TRBV29-1; J gene: TRBJ1-2; clone size: -; CDR3 protein: CSVDTGATYGYTF; CDR3 DNA: TGCAGCGTTGACACAGGGGCCACTTATGGCTACACCTTC
D gene: -; V gene: TRBV27; J gene: TRBJ2-3; clone size: once; CDR3 protein: CASRGGLYTDTQYF; CDR3 DNA: TGTGCCAGCAGGGGGGGACTTTACACAGATACGCAGTATTTT
D gene: TRBD2; V gene: TRBV4-3; J gene: TRBJ2-3; clone size: -; CDR3 protein: CASSWSSGGGDTQYF; CDR3 DNA: TGCGCCAGCAGCTGGTCTAGCGGGGGAGGAGATACGCAGTATTTT
D gene: TRBD1; V gene: TRBV6-5; J gene: TRBJ1-1; clone size: -; CDR3 protein: CASSRDRGMWTEAFF; CDR3 DNA: TGTGCCAGCAGTAGGGACAGGGGAATGTGGACTGAAGCTTTCTTT
D gene: -; V gene: TRBV6-5; J gene: TRBJ1-1; clone size: -; CDR3 protein: CASSYSGTMNTEAFF; CDR3 DNA: TGTGCCAGCAGTTACTCAGGGACCATGAACACTGAAGCTTTCTTT
D gene: -; V gene: TRBV6-1; J gene: TRBJ1-6; clone size: -; CDR3 protein: CAHDTRDNSPLHF; CDR3 DNA: TGTGCACATGACACGAGAGATAATTCACCCCTCCACTTT
D gene: -; V gene: TRBV4-2; J gene: TRBJ1-5; clone size: -; CDR3 protein: CASSQDPQINQPQHF; CDR3 DNA: TGTGCCAGCAGCCAAGACCCACAGATCAATCAGCCCCAGCATTTT